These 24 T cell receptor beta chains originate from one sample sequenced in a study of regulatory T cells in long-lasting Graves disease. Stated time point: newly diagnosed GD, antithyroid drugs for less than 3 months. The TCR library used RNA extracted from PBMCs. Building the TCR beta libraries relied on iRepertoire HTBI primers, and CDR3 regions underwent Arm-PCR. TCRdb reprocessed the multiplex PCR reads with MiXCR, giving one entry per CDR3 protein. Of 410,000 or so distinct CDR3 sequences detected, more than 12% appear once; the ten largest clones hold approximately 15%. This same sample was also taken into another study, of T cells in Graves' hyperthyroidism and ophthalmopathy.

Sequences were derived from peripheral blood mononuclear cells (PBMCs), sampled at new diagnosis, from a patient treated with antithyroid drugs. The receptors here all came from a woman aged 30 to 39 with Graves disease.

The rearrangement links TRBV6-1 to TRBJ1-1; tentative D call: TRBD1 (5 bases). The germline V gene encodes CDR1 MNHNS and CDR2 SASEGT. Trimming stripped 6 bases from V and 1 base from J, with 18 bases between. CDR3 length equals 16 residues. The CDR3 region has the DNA TGTGCCAGCAGGTTCCAGGGCGAGGGTGGGAACACTGAAGCTTTCTTT. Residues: CASRFQGEGGNTEAFF.

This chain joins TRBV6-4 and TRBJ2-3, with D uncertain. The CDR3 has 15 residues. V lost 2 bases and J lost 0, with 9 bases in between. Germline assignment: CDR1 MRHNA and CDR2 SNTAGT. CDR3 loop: CASSDASSSTDTQYF. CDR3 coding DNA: TGTGCCAGCAGTGACGCGTCCTCTAGCACAGATACGCAGTATTTT.

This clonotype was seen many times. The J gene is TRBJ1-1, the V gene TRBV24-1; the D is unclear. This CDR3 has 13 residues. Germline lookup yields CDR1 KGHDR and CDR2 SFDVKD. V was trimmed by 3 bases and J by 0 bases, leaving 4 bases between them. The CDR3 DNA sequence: TGTGCCACCAGTGATCCCCTGAACACTGAAGCTTTCTTT. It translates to CATSDPLNTEAFF.

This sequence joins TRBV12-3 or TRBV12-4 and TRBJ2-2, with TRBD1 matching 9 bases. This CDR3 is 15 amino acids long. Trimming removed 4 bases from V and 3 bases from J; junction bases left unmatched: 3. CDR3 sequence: CASSYRGRDTGELFF. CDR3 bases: TGTGCCAGCAGTTACAGGGGGCGCGACACCGGGGAGCTGTTTTTT.

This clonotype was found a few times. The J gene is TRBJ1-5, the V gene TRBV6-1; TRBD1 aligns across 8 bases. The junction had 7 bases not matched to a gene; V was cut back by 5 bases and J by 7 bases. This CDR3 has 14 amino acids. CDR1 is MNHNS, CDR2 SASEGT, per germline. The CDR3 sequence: CASSLEQGAQPQHF. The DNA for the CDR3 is TGTGCCAGCAGTCTAGAGCAGGGGGCCCAGCCCCAGCATTTT.

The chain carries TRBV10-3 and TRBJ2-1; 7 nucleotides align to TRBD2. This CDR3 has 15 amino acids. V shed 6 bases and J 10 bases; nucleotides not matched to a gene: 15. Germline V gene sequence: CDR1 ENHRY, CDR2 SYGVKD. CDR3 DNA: TGTGCCATCAGGGAGGCTAGCGGTTCGATCCAAGAGCAGTTCTTC. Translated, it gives CAIREASGSIQEQFF.

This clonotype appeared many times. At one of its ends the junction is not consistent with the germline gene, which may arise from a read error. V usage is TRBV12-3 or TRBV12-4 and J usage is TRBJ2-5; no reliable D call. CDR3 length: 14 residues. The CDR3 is CASSATLGQETQYF. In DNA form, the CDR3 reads TGCGCCAGCAGTGCTACCTTGGGGCAAGAGACCCAGTACTTC.

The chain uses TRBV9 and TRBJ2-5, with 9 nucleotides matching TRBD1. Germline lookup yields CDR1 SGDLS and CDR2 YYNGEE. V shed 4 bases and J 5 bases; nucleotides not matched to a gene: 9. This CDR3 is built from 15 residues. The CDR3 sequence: CASSLTGGYGETQYF. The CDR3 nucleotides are TGTGCCAGCAGCCTCACAGGGGGCTACGGTGAGACCCAGTACTTC.

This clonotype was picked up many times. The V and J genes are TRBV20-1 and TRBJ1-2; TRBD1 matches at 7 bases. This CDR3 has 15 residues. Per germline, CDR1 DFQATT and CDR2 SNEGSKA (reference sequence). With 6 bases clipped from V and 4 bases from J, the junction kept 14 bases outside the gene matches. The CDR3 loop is CSATPRYGTAYGYTF. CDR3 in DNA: TGCAGTGCCACTCCGAGATACGGGACAGCCTATGGCTACACCTTC.

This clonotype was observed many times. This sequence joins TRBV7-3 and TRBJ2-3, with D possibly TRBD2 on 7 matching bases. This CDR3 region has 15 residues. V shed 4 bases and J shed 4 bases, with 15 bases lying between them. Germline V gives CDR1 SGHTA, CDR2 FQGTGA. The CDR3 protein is CASSSQGGGADTQYF. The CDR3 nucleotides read TGTGCCAGCAGCTCGCAGGGCGGGGGCGCAGATACGCAGTATTTT.

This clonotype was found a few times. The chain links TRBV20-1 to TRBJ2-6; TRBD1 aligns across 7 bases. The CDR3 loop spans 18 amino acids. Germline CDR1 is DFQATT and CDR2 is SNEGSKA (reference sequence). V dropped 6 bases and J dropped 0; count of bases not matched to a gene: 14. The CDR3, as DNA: TGCAGTGCGGAGACGGGACAGAAGAGTAGCTCTGGGGCCAACGTCCTGACTTTC. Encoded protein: CSAETGQKSSSGANVLTF.

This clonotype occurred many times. CDR3 loop: CASSLGGQWNEQFF. CDR3 nucleotide sequence: TGTGCCAGCAGCTTGGGTGGACAGTGGAATGAGCAGTTCTTC. The chain links TRBV5-5 to TRBJ2-1; maybe TRBD1 (6 bases). The length of the CDR3 is 14 residues. In germline, CDR1 is SGHKS, CDR2 YYEKEE (reference sequence). Trimming took 0 bases from V and 7 from J, leaving 11 bases between them.

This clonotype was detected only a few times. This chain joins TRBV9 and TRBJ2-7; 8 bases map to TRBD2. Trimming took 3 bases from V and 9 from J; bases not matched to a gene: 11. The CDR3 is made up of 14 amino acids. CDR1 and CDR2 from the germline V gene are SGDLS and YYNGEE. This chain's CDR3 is CASSAGVSGSAQYF. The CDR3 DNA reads TGTGCCAGCAGCGCGGGGGTCAGCGGGAGCGCGCAGTACTTC.

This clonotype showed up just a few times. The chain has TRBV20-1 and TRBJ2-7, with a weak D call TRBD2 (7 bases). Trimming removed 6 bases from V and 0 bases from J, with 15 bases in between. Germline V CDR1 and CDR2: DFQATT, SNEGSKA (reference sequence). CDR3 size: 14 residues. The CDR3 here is CSAYGGLSSYEQYF. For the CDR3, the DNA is TGCAGTGCCTACGGGGGGCTAAGCTCCTACGAGCAGTACTTC.

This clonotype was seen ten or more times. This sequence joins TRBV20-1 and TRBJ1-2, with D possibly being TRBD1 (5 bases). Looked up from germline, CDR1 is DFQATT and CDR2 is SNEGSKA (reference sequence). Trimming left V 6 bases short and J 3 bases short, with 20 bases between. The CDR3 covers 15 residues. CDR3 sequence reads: CSANPPLQGDYGYTF. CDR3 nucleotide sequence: TGCAGTGCAAACCCCCCACTCCAAGGGGACTATGGCTACACCTTC.

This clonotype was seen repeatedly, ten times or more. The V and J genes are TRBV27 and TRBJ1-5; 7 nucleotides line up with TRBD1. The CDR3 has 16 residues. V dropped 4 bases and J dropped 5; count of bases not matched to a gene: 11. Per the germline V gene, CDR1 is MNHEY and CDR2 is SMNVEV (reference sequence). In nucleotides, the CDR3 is TGTGCCAGCAGTTCCCGGGACAGATCCTCCGATCAGCCCCAGCATTTT. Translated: CASSSRDRSSDQPQHF.

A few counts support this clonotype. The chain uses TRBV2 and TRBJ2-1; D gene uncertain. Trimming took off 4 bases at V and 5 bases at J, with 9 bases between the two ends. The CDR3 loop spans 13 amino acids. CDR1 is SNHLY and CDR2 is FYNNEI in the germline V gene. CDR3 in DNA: TGTGCCAGCAGTGTTTTAGCCGACAATGAGCAGTTCTTC. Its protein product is CASSVLADNEQFF.

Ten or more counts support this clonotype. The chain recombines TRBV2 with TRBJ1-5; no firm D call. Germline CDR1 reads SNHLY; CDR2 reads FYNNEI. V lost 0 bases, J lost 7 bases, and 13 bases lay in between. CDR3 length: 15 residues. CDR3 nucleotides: TGTGCCAGCAGTGAAGCCCGGGCTACTGGGCAGCCCCAGCATTTT. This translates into CASSEARATGQPQHF.

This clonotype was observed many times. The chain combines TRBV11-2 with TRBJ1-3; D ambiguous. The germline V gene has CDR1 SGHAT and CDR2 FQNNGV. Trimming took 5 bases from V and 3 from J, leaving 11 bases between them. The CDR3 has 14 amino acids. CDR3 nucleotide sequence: TGTGCCAGCAGCCGCCGCTGGGGTGGAAACACCATATATTTT. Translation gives CASSRRWGGNTIYF.

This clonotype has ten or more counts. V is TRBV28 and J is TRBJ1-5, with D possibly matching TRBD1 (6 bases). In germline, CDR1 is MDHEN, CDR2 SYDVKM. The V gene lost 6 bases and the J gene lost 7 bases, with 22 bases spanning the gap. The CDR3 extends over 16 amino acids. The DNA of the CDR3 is TGTGCCAGCAGCTCCCAAGGGGGGACACCAACCCAGCCCCAGCATTTT. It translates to CASSSQGGTPTQPQHF.

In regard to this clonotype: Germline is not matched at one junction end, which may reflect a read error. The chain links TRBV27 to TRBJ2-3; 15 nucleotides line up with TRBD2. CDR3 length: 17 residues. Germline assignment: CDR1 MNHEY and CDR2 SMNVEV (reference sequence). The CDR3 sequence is CTSSWTSGGGDTDTQYF. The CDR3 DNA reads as TGTACCAGCAGTTGGACTAGCGGGGGGGGGGATACAGATACGCAGTATTTT.

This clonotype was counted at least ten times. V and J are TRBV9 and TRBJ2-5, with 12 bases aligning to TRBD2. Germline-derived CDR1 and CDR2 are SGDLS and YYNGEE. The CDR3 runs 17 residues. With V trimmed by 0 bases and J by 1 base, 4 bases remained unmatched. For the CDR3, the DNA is TGTGCCAGCAGCGTAGGACTAGCGGGAGCCTTCCAAGAGACCCAGTACTTC. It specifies CASSVGLAGAFQETQYF.

This chain's CDR3 is CASSQGYTSGSVLLEQYF. Here the CDR3 DNA reads TGCGCCAGCAGCCAAGGATATACTAGCGGGAGCGTGTTGCTCGAGCAGTACTTC. The gene calls are TRBV4-1 and TRBJ2-7; the match to TRBD2 covers 11 bases. The CDR3 has 18 residues. Losses at the gene ends were 1 base for V and 6 bases for J; bases not matched to a gene: 14. Germline loops: CDR1 MGHRA, CDR2 YSYEKL.

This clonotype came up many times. The CDR3 bases are TGTGCCAGCAGTGATGCCGGGACAGGACAGGACACCATATATTTT. Its protein product is CASSDAGTGQDTIYF. The rearrangement joins TRBV6-2 or TRBV6-3 to TRBJ1-3; 8 positions agree with TRBD1. In germline, CDR1 is MNHEY, CDR2 SVGEGT. CDR3 size: 15 residues. The ends lost 5 bases at V and 8 bases at J; junction bases unmatched: 11.